This entry is about one TCR beta chain. The antigen it recognizes is unknown. Nothing much larger sits one base from this clone, and base qualities are not available. Including the terminal cysteine and phenylalanine, the CDR3 comprises 12 residues. Only the CDR3 DNA is retained, 36 bases long and in frame from the first base. At the junction V is shortened by 2 bases and J by 8 bases, with 12 bases in between. The germline V gene yields SQVTM for CDR1 and ANQGSEA for CDR2. This entry comes from a study of CD8+ T cells in alopecia areata (dated by TCRdb to the late 2010s). Context from the whole study: Treated patients were enrolled in an open-label pilot trial of oral tofacitinib at 5 to 10 mg twice daily for moderate-to-severe alopecia areata. To study T cell clonal expansion in alopecia areata, the researchers applied high-throughput TCRbeta sequencing to both the C3H/HeJ mouse model and human patients. RNA was obtained with the PAXgene miRNA kit for fixed scalp, the miRNeasy kit for PBMCs, and the RNeasy kit for mouse skin. Biopsies were taken from tofacitinib-treated patients at baseline and at 4 and 24 weeks of treatment, and a later scalp biopsy was taken in several of the tofacitinib-treated patients. TCRbeta CDR3 regions were amplified by immunoSEQ multiplex PCR using 35 Vbeta forward and 13 Jbeta reverse primers. Scalp clonality was compared across normal scalp (n=4), patchy alopecia areata scalp (n=8), and alopecia totalis/universalis scalp (n=8). Patients stayed on tofacitinib for 6 to 18 months and then had 6 months of follow-up off drug so that delayed response and recurrence could be assessed. On the human side, TCRbeta sequencing was run on scalp tissue and on sorted CD4+ and CD8+ peripheral blood T cells from healthy controls and from alopecia areata patients with either patchy or totalis/universalis disease.

The protocol used for the library was the immunoSEQ multiplex PCR assay. For TCR sequencing, RNA was extracted from every sample and reverse transcribed into cDNA to serve as template. First-strand cDNA was synthesized with SuperScript III using a 2:1 mix of oligo-dT and random hexamers. A synthetic immune receptor repertoire was used to gauge amplification bias, and whatever bias remained was removed computationally. On the study's bioinformatics: Raw reads were preprocessed to remove errors, and CDR3 was defined by IMGT conventions from the conserved cysteine to phenylalanine. To get clonality, Shannon entropy was normalized by log2 of the number of productive unique TCRs and the result was subtracted from 1. Whether scalp clones were CD4 or CD8 was inferred by matching scalp TCRbeta sequences against CD4 and CD8 repertoires sorted from blood. In its TCRdb copy, this immuneACCESS table keeps in-frame sequences only and misses some clones. Where compared with another copy, unresolved V genes explain less than half of these, and the others have no known cause. The V and J calls and clone size are taken from that table; D and trimming were inferred from the DNA. In this sample the table shows 150,000 to 200,000 clones, approximately 59% of which occur a single time. Of the sample, around 15% is held by the ten largest clones.

The study at large found these results: Lesional scalp, especially in alopecia totalis/universalis, showed higher clonality and more expanded CD8+ clones than normal scalp, suggesting antigenic drive. Compared with mice, TCR sequences shared between patients were less clear, possibly partly because of HLA diversity across the patient population. Resident alphabeta T cells in normal human skin are also sequenced, complicating scalp TCR repertoire analysis, unlike mouse skin dominated by gammadelta T cells.

The sample's time point, from its label and the paper: baseline before oral tofacitinib. From alopecia areata patients, peripheral blood was collected along with lesional scalp punch biopsies. PBMCs were isolated by density centrifugation and stained for CD3, CD4 and CD8, and CD4+ and CD8+ T cells were sorted on a FACSAria. This sequence was found in a human donor with alopecia areata. Recombination connected TRBV29-1 to TRBJ2-5; a tentative D call is TRBD1 (7 bases match). Sequenced material: CD4+ T cells sorted from blood, taken at week 0. The nucleotide sequence is given as TGCAGCGTTGAATTTGGAGGGGGCACCCAGTACTTC. Its protein is CSVEFGGGTQYF.